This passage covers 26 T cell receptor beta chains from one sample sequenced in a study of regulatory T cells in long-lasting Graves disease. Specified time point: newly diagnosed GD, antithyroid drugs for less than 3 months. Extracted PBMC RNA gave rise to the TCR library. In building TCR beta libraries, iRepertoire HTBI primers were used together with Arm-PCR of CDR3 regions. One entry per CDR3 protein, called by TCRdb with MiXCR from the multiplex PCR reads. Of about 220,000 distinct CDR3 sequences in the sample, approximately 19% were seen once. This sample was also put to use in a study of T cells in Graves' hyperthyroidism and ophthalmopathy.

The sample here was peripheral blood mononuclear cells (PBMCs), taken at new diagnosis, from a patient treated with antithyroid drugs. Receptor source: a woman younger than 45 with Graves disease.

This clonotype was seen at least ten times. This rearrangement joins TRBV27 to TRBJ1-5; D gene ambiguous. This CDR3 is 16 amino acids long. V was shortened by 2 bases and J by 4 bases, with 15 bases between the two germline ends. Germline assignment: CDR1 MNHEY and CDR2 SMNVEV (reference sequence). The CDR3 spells CASSLRVGWGNQPQHF. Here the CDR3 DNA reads TGTGCCAGCAGTTTAAGAGTAGGGTGGGGTAATCAGCCCCAGCATTTT.

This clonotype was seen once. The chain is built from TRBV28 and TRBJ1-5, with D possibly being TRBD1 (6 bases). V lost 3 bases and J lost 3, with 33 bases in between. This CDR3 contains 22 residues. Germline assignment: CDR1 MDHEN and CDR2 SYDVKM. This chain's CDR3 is CASSFKRNGGLSRPPLNQPQHF. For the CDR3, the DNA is TGTGCCAGCAGTTTTAAACGGAATGGGGGCTTGTCTAGACCACCACTCAATCAGCCCCAGCATTTT.

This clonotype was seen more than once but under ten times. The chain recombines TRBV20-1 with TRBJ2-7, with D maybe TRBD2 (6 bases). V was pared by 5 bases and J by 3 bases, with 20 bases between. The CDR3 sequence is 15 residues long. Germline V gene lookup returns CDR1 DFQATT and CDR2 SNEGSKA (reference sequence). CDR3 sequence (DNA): TGCAGTGCTGATAAGGACGAAGAGGGAGGCTACGAGCAGTACTTC. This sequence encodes CSADKDEEGGYEQYF.

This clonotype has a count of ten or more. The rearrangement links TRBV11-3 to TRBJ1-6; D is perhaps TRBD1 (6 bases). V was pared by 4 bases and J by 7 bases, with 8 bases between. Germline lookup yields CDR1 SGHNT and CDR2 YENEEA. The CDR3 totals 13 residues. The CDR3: CASSSGQNSPLHF. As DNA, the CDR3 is TGTGCCAGCAGCTCCGGACAGAATTCACCCCTCCACTTT.

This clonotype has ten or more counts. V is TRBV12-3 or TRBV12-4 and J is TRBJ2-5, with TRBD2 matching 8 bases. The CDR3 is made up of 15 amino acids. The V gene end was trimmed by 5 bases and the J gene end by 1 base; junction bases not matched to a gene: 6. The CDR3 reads CASSRVTSGQETQYF. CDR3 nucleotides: TGTGCCAGCAGTAGAGTAACTAGCGGCCAAGAGACCCAGTACTTC.

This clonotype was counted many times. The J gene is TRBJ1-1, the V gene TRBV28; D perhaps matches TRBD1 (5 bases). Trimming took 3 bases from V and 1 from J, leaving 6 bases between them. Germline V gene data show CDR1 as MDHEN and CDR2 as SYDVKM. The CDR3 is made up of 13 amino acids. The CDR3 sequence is CASSLTANTEAFF. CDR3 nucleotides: TGTGCCAGCAGTTTGACAGCGAACACTGAAGCTTTCTTT.

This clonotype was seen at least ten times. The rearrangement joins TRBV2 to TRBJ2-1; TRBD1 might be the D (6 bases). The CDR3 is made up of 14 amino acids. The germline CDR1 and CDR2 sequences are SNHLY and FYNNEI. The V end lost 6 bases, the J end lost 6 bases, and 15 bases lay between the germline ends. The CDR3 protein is CASSPLQGLNEQFF. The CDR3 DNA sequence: TGTGCCAGCAGCCCCCTACAGGGCCTCAATGAGCAGTTCTTC. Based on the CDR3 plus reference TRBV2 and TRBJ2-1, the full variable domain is EPEVTQTPSHQVTQMGQEVILRCVPISNHLYFYWYRQILGQKVEFLVSFYNNEISEKSEIFDDQFSVERPDGSNFTLKIRSTKLEDSAMYFCASSPLQGLNEQFFGPGTRLTVL.

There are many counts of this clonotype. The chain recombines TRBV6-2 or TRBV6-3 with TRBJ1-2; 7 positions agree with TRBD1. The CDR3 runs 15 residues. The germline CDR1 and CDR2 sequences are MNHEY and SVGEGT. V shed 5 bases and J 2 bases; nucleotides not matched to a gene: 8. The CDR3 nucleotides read TGTGCCAGCAGTGAAGGGGACAGACCCAACTATGGCTACACCTTC. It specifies CASSEGDRPNYGYTF.

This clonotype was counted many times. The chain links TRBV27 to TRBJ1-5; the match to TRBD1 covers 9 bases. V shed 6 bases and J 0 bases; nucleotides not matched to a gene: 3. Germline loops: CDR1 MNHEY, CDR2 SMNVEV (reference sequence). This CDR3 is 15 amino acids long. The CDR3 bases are TGTGCCAGCAGCGACAGGGGGATTAGCAATCAGCCCCAGCATTTT. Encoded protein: CASSDRGISNQPQHF.

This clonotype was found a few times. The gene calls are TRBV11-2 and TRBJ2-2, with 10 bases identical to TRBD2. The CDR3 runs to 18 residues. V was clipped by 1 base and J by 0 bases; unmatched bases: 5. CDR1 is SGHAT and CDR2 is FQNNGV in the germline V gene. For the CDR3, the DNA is TGTGCCAGCAGCTTAGTAATAGCGGGGGGTTCGAACACCGGGGAGCTGTTTTTT. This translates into CASSLVIAGGSNTGELFF.

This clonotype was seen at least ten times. The CDR3 loop is CASRTRVSGNQPQHF. The CDR3, as DNA: TGTGCCAGTAGGACTAGGGTTAGCGGCAATCAGCCCCAGCATTTT. The chain links TRBV19 to TRBJ1-5, with D uncertain. The germline CDR1 and CDR2 sequences are LNHDA and SQIVND (reference sequence). The CDR3 runs 15 residues. The V and J ends lost 6 bases and 2 bases respectively, with 14 bases between them.

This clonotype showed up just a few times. The CDR3 protein is CASSTRQGWDEQFF. CDR3 bases: TGTGCCAGCAGCACCCGACAGGGGTGGGATGAGCAGTTCTTC. The V call is TRBV9, the J call TRBJ2-1, with TRBD1 matching 8 bases. Germline assignment: CDR1 SGDLS and CDR2 YYNGEE. The CDR3 runs to 14 residues. V gave up 4 bases and J gave up 8 bases; unmatched junction bases: 8.

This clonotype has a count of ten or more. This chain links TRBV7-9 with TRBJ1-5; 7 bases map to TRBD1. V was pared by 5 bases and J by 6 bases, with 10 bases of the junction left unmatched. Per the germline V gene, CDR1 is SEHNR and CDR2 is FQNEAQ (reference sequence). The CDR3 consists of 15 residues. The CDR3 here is CASSPGVGGGQPQHF. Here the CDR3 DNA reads TGTGCCAGCAGCCCAGGGGTAGGGGGCGGTCAGCCCCAGCATTTT.

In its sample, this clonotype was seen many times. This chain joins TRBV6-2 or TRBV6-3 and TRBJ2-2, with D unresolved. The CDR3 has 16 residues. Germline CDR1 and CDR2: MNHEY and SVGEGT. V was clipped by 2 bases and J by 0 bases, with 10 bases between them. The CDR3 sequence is CASSYPADANTGELFF. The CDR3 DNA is TGTGCCAGCAGTTACCCGGCGGACGCGAACACCGGGGAGCTGTTTTTT.

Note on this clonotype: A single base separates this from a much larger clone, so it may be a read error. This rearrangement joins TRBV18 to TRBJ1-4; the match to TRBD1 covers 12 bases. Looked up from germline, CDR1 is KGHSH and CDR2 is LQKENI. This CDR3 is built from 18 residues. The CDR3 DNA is TGTGCCAGCTCCCGCAAGGGGACAGGGGGCACGGCGAATGAAGAACTGTTTTTT. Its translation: CASSRKGTGGTANEELFF.

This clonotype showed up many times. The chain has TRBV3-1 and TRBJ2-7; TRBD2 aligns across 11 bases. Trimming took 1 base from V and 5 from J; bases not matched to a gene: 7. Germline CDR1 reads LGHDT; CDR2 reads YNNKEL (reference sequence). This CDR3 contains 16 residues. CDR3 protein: CASSQVAGGPRNEQYF. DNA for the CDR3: TGTGCCAGCAGCCAAGTAGCGGGAGGGCCGAGGAACGAGCAGTACTTC.

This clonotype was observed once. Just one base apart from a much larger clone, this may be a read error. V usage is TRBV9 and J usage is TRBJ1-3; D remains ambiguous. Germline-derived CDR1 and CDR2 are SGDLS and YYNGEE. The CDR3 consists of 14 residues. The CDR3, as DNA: TGTGCCAGCAGCGTACTGGAAAGTGGAGACACCATATATTTT. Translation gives CASSVLESGDTIYF.

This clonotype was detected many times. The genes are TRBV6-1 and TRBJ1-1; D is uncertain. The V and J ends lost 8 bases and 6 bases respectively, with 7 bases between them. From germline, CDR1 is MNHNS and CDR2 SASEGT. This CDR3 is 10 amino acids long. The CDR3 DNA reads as TGTGCCAGCGCAGGCGCTGAAGCTTTCTTT. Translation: CASAGAEAFF.

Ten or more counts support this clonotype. The CDR3 DNA follows: TGTGCCTGGAGCTTACCCGACAGGGTTGGCGGGGAGCTGTTTTTT. It yields the protein CAWSLPDRVGGELFF. The V call is TRBV30, the J call TRBJ2-2; TRBD1 aligns across 7 bases. This CDR3 spans 15 amino acids. CDR1 and CDR2 (germline): GTSNPN, SVGIG (reference sequence). Trimming cost V 3 bases and J 7 bases; bases outside gene matches: 11.

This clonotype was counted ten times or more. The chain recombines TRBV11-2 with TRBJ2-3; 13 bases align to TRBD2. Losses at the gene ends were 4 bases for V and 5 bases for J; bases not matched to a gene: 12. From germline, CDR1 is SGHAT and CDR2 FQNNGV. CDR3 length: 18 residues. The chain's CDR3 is CASSSLAGGPGLKDTQYF. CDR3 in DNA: TGTGCCAGCAGCTCACTAGCGGGAGGGCCCGGGTTGAAAGATACGCAGTATTTT.

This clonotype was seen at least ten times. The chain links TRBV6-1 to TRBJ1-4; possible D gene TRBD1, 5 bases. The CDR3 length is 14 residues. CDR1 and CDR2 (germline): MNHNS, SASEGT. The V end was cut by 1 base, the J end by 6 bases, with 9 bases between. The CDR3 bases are TGTGCCAGCAGTGAAGGGGGCCCCGATGAAAAACTGTTTTTT. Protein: CASSEGGPDEKLFF.

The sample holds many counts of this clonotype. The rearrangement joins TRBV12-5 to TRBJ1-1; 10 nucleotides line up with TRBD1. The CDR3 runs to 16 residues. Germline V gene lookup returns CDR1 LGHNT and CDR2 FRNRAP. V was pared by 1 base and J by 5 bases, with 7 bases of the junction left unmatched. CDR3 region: CASGLGDRGVETEAFF. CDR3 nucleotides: TGTGCTAGTGGTTTGGGGGACAGGGGTGTCGAAACTGAAGCTTTCTTT.

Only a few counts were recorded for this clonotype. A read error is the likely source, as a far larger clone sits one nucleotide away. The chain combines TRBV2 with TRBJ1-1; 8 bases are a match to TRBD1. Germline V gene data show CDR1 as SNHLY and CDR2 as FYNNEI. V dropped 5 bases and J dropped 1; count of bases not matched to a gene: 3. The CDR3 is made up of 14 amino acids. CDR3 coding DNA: TGTGCCAGCAGTCCCGGGACAGGGAACACTGAAGCTTTCTTT. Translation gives CASSPGTGNTEAFF.

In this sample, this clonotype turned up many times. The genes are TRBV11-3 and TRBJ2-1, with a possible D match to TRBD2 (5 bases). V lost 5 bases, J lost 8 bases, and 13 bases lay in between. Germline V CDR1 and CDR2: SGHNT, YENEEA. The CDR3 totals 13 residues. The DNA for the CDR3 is TGTGCCAGCAGCACCCGGACCGGGGATGAGCAGTTCTTC. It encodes CASSTRTGDEQFF.

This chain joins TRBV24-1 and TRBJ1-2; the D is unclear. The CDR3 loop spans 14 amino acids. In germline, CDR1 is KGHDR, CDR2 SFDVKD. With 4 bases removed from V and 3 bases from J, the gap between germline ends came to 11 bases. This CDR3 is CATSDGVLDYGYTF. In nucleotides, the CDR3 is TGTGCCACCAGTGACGGGGTGTTAGACTATGGCTACACCTTC.

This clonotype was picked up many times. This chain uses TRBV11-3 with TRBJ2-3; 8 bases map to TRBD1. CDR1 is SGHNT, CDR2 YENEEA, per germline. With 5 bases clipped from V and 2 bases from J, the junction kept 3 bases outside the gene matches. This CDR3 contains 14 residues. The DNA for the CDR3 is TGTGCCAGCAGCGACAGGGGTGTCACAGATACGCAGTATTTT. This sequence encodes CASSDRGVTDTQYF.